The clone carrying this TCR beta chain was picked up one time. This entry belongs to a study of control samples from healthy donors and cancer patients. Data came from immunoSEQ multiplex PCR; TCRdb stores just in-frame clones and leaves some out. The table includes roughly 130,000 clones, roughly 94% detected once. The sequenced sample consisted of PBMCs. The sequence derives from a man in his 60s with colorectal cancer.

CDR3 DNA: TGTGCCAGCAGCCAAGATGCCTCTGGGACAGGACGCAATCAGCCCCAGCATTTT. Its protein product is CASSQDASGTGRNQPQHF. The chain uses TRBV3-1 (or the pseudogene TRBV3-2) and TRBJ1-5; 8 bases map to TRBD1. CDR1 is LGHDT, CDR2 YNNKEL, per germline (reference sequence). CDR3 length: 18 amino acids. The J segment lost 2 bases and the V segment lost 0 bases, leaving 9 bases of the junction unmatched.